Following are 22 T cell receptor beta chains from one sample sequenced in a study of blood T cell repertoires in COVID-19. Data came from immunoSEQ multiplex PCR; TCRdb stores just in-frame clones and leaves some out. The table includes about 70,000 clones, approximately 86% detected once. Source material: peripheral blood. The receptors shown here come from a woman aged 60-75 years with acute or convalescent COVID-19.

This sequence joins TRBV15 and TRBJ2-7; 8 nucleotides line up with TRBD1. V lost 5 bases to trimming and J lost 5 bases; unmatched junction nucleotides: 5. The CDR3 length is 13 residues. The germline V gene has CDR1 LNHNV and CDR2 YYDKDF (reference sequence). The CDR3 here is CATSGQGIHEQYF. The CDR3 bases are TGTGCCACCAGCGGACAGGGTATCCACGAGCAGTACTTC.

J is TRBJ2-5 and V is TRBV9, with a possible D match to TRBD2 (7 bases). Trimming pared 0 bases from V and 7 bases from J, leaving 13 bases between. Per the germline V gene, CDR1 is SGDLS and CDR2 is YYNGEE. This CDR3 spans 14 amino acids. CDR3 DNA sequence: TGTGCCAGCAGCGTAGAAGGACGGGGGGCGACCCAGTACTTC. It codes for CASSVEGRGATQYF.

The CDR3 here is CASSRQGQGTEAFF. The CDR3 DNA follows: TGTGCCAGTAGTCGACAGGGACAGGGCACTGAAGCTTTCTTT. The genes are TRBV19 and TRBJ1-1; 9 nucleotides match TRBD1. Per the germline V gene, CDR1 is LNHDA and CDR2 is SQIVND (reference sequence). The CDR3 covers 14 residues. V shed 5 bases and J 4 bases; nucleotides not matched to a gene: 5.

The V and J genes are TRBV2 and TRBJ1-5; perhaps TRBD1 as D (6 bases). Trimming left V 8 bases short and J 2 bases short, with 19 bases between. There are 16 residues in the CDR3. Germline assignment: CDR1 SNHLY and CDR2 FYNNEI. The CDR3 region is CASGTSRGSGNQPQHF. DNA of the CDR3: TGTGCCAGCGGTACGTCTAGGGGGAGTGGCAATCAGCCCCAGCATTTT.

V gene TRBV6-5 combines with J gene TRBJ2-7; perhaps TRBD1 as D (6 bases). The CDR3 is 14 amino acids. The germline V and J ends were trimmed by 5 bases and 3 bases, with 14 bases remaining between them. The germline V gene has CDR1 MNHEY and CDR2 SVGAGI. The CDR3 region is CASSPRQGRYEQYF. CDR3 DNA sequence: TGTGCCAGCAGTCCTAGGCAGGGGCGCTACGAGCAGTACTTC.

This clone was detected a few times. The V and J genes are TRBV2 and TRBJ1-2; TRBD1 aligns across 7 bases. J lost 8 bases, V lost 3 bases, and 9 bases had no gene match. CDR1 and CDR2 from the germline V gene are SNHLY and FYNNEI. The CDR3 is 14 residues long. DNA of the CDR3: TGTGCCAGCAGTGAGGGAAGGGGGCAAGGAGGCTACACCTTC. Residues: CASSEGRGQGGYTF. The full variable domain, its missing parts supplied by reference TRBV2 and TRBJ1-2, is EPEVTQTPSHQVTQMGQEVILRCVPISNHLYFYWYRQILGQKVEFLVSFYNNEISEKSEIFDDQFSVERPDGSNFTLKIRSTKLEDSAMYFCASSEGRGQGGYTFGSGTRLTVV.

The chain uses TRBV7-2 and TRBJ2-2, with D possibly matching TRBD1 (6 bases). Per the germline V gene, CDR1 is SGHTA and CDR2 is FQGNSA. CDR3 length equals 15 residues. The V gene lost 5 bases and the J gene lost 3 bases, with 13 bases spanning the gap. The chain's CDR3 is CASSNPGQHTGELFF. The CDR3 nucleotides read TGTGCCAGCAGCAACCCGGGACAACACACCGGGGAGCTGTTTTTT.

There are a few counts of this clone. The rearrangement uses TRBV12-3 or TRBV12-4 and TRBJ2-1, with TRBD2 matching 9 bases. CDR3 length: 12 residues. Germline trimming cut 2 bases from V and 15 bases from J; bases unmatched to any gene: 5. The CDR3 here is CASSLRSGGTFF. As DNA, the CDR3 is TGTGCCAGCAGTTTAAGGAGCGGGGGGACGTTCTTC.

This clone was observed a single time. V usage is TRBV19 and J usage is TRBJ1-5, with unresolved D. Trimming stripped 6 bases from V and 4 bases from J, with 10 bases between. In germline, CDR1 is LNHDA, CDR2 SQIVND (reference sequence). The CDR3 runs to 13 residues. As DNA, the CDR3 is TGTGCCAGTAGCCTATGGGCGAATCAGCCCCAGCATTTT. Protein sequence: CASSLWANQPQHF.

This rearrangement joins TRBV11-3 to TRBJ2-2, with TRBD1 as a possible D gene (6 bases). V was trimmed by 5 bases and J by 6 bases, leaving 10 bases between them. Germline V gives CDR1 SGHNT, CDR2 YENEEA. The CDR3 covers 13 residues. The CDR3 protein is CASSQGQAGELFF. Written as DNA, the CDR3 is TGTGCCAGCAGCCAGGGGCAAGCCGGGGAGCTGTTTTTT.

The CDR3 sequence is CASSPSAYNEQFF. The CDR3 bases are TGTGCCAGCAGCCCCTCCGCCTACAATGAGCAGTTCTTC. The chain has TRBV7-9 and TRBJ2-1; the D is unclear. This CDR3 is built from 13 residues. V dropped 5 bases and J dropped 2 bases, with 7 bases sitting between them. Germline loops: CDR1 SEHNR, CDR2 FQNEAQ (reference sequence). Full variable domain (missing parts from reference TRBV7-9 and TRBJ2-1): DTGVSQNPRHKITKRGQNVTFRCDPISEHNRLYWYRQTLGQGPEFLTYFQNEAQLEKSRLLSDRFSAERPKGSFSTLEIQRTEQGDSAMYLCASSPSAYNEQFFGPGTRLTVL.

V and J are TRBV5-5 and TRBJ1-1; 7 nucleotides line up with TRBD1. The CDR3 is made up of 15 amino acids. Trimming removed 4 bases from V and 5 bases from J; junction bases left unmatched: 11. CDR1 and CDR2 from the germline V gene are SGHKS and YYEKEE (reference sequence). The CDR3 nucleotides read TGTGCCAGCAGCACGATTAACAGGGGAGGAACTGAAGCTTTCTTT. This encodes CASSTINRGGTEAFF.

The rearrangement links TRBV10-3 to TRBJ1-2; 8 bases map to TRBD1. V was pared by 1 base and J by 4 bases, with 5 bases of the junction left unmatched. This CDR3 comprises 15 residues. Germline V gene data show CDR1 as ENHRY and CDR2 as SYGVKD. This CDR3 is CAISEWGQASYGYTF. The CDR3 nucleotides read TGTGCCATCAGTGAGTGGGGACAGGCCAGCTATGGCTACACCTTC.

This chain connects TRBV10-3 to TRBJ2-7; 9 bases fit TRBD2. The germline V gene encodes CDR1 ENHRY and CDR2 SYGVKD. The ends lost 3 bases at V and 3 bases at J; junction bases unmatched: 6. The CDR3 consists of 15 residues. The CDR3 reads CAISDLRGGIYEQYF. The CDR3, as DNA: TGTGCCATCAGTGATCTGCGGGGGGGCATCTACGAGCAGTACTTC.

The chain uses TRBV20-1 and TRBJ2-5, with D uncertain. The CDR3 is 11 amino acids. Trimming pared 6 bases from V and 5 bases from J, leaving 10 bases between. The germline V gene encodes CDR1 DFQATT and CDR2 SNEGSKA (reference sequence). The CDR3 loop reads CSAHDWETQYF. The CDR3 bases are TGCAGTGCCCACGACTGGGAGACCCAGTACTTC.

The chain couples TRBV5-4 to TRBJ1-1; 8 positions match TRBD1. The V and J ends lost 4 bases and 3 bases, in that order; junction bases with no gene match: 5. Germline values: CDR1 SGHNT, CDR2 YYREEE (reference sequence). The CDR3 is 14 amino acids. DNA of the CDR3: TGTGCCAGCAGCGCAGGGGGCGGGGACACTGAAGCTTTCTTT. It encodes CASSAGGGDTEAFF.

This clone was counted once. This chain uses TRBV6-5 with TRBJ2-1, with D perhaps TRBD1 (6 bases). The CDR3 is 15 amino acids. Deletions cut 0 bases from V and 9 bases from J, with 15 bases between. Per the germline V gene, CDR1 is MNHEY and CDR2 is SVGAGI. The chain's CDR3 is CASSYSGTGYGEQFF. In nucleotides, the CDR3 is TGTGCCAGCAGTTACTCGGGAACAGGGTACGGTGAGCAGTTCTTC.

The rearrangement links TRBV7-8 to TRBJ2-4; 9 bases agree with TRBD1. This CDR3 comprises 21 residues. With V trimmed by 0 bases and J by 0 bases, 15 bases remained unmatched. Germline V lookup: CDR1 SGHVS, CDR2 FQNEAQ. The chain's CDR3 is CASSLAQGGTGSTIAKNIQYF. Here the CDR3 DNA reads TGTGCCAGCAGCTTAGCCCAAGGGGGGACAGGGAGTACAATAGCCAAAAACATTCAGTACTTC.

V and J are TRBV6-6 and TRBJ1-5; TRBD1 agrees at 11 bases. The V gene's germline CDR1 is MNHNY and CDR2 SVGAGI (reference sequence). Losses at the gene ends were 6 bases for V and 2 bases for J; bases not matched to a gene: 6. This CDR3 has 16 amino acids. In nucleotides, the CDR3 is TGTGCCAGCAGGGACAGGGGGCGCGGAGGCAATCAGCCCCAGCATTTT. Its protein product is CASRDRGRGGNQPQHF.

This clone was observed a handful of times. In DNA, the CDR3 is TGTGCCAGCAGCGACCTTTATGGGGGGACGGGTGAAAAACTGTTTTTT. It codes for CASSDLYGGTGEKLFF. This sequence joins TRBV2 and TRBJ1-4; TRBD1 might be the D (5 bases). Deletions cut 6 bases from V and 7 bases from J, with 21 bases between. CDR3 length: 16 residues. In germline, CDR1 is SNHLY, CDR2 FYNNEI.

This rearrangement joins TRBV5-3 to TRBJ2-1; D gene uncertain. TRBV5-3 belongs to the ORF category, with a function that is uncertain. CDR3 length: 11 residues. The V end was cut by 5 bases, the J end by 5 bases, with 5 bases between. CDR3 sequence (DNA): TGTGCCAGAAGTCTAAACAATGAGCAGTTCTTC. Translation gives CARSLNNEQFF.

The V gene is TRBV7-8, the J gene TRBJ1-5; 9 bases agree with TRBD1. The CDR3 length is 15 residues. J lost 6 bases, V lost 7 bases, and 10 bases had no gene match. Germline loops: CDR1 SGHVS, CDR2 FQNEAQ. The CDR3 reads CASNEQGALGQPQHF. The CDR3 DNA follows: TGTGCCAGCAACGAACAGGGGGCGCTGGGTCAGCCCCAGCATTTT.